This TCR beta chain was captured in a study of PD-1 blockade in classical Hodgkin lymphoma. Produced via immunoSEQ multiplex PCR; TCRdb's table is partial and in-frame only. Seen here are tens of thousands of clones, 88% observed once, and the top ten hold under 6.5%. Patients all relapsed after autologous stem cell transplantation, and there was variation in brentuximab vedotin exposure. The ends were cut back, 5 bases at V and 0 bases at J, with 14 bases in the middle. The CDR3 runs to 15 residues. Germline V gives CDR1 SGHVS, CDR2 FQNEAQ. Sequencing used peripheral blood mononuclear cells (PBMCs), obtained before the second cycle of nivolumab. This clonotype was sampled from a human donor with classical Hodgkin lymphoma. V and J are TRBV7-8 and TRBJ2-7; D may be TRBD1 (6 bases). CDR3 residues: CASSQDRKSSYEQYF. The CDR3 coding sequence is TGTGCCAGCAGCCAAGACAGGAAGAGCTCCTACGAGCAGTACTTC.